These 29 T cell receptor beta chains share one sample of origin, sequenced in a study of early T cells in non-severe SARS-CoV-2 infection. TCRdb reanalysed the 5' RACE reads using MiXCR and keeps one entry per CDR3 protein. Here the sample spans approximately 70,000 distinct CDR3 sequences, around 10% being singletons. Sequences were derived from whole blood, sampled at baseline. These receptors were taken from an adult who was a healthcare worker with PCR-confirmed SARS-CoV-2 infection or an uninfected control (not recorded which).

The chain uses TRBV11-3 and TRBJ2-1; 11 nucleotides match TRBD1. CDR3 length: 17 residues. V was pared by 4 bases and J by 2 bases, with 7 bases of the junction left unmatched. CDR1 SGHNT and CDR2 YENEEA come from the germline V gene. CDR3 bases: TGTGCCAGCAGCTGGGGACAGGGGGTCCTTCCCTACAATGAGCAGTTCTTC. The encoded protein is CASSWGQGVLPYNEQFF.

V usage is TRBV14 and J usage is TRBJ1-1; no reliable D call. This CDR3 region has 15 residues. V lost 4 bases to trimming and J lost 0 bases, with 12 bases between them. The germline V gene has CDR1 SGHDN and CDR2 FVKESK. The CDR3 DNA follows: TGTGCCAGCAGCCTTTTGCGGGAGTTGAACACTGAAGCTTTCTTT. This sequence encodes CASSLLRELNTEAFF.

The chain employs TRBV27 and TRBJ1-3; no firm D call. The V gene lost 1 base and the J gene lost 3 bases, with 7 bases spanning the gap. CDR1 is MNHEY and CDR2 is SMNVEV in the germline V gene (reference sequence). This CDR3 is 14 amino acids long. CDR3 nucleotide sequence: TGTGCCAGCAGTTTATATGCGGGTGGAAACACCATATATTTT. Translation: CASSLYAGGNTIYF.

Concerning this clonotype: A clone one base away is much larger, so this may be a read error. The CDR3 does not end in the conserved phenylalanine or tryptophan, so this is likely a read error. The rearrangement joins TRBV7-3 to TRBJ2-5; D ambiguous. The CDR3 loop spans 13 amino acids. The germline V and J ends were trimmed by 8 bases and 2 bases, with 12 bases remaining between them. Germline V CDR1 and CDR2: SGHTA, FQGTGA. The CDR3 spells CASSGSLQETQYS. The CDR3 DNA is TGTGCCAGCTCCGGGTCGCTACAAGAGACCCAGTACTCC.

This clonotype was seen at least ten times. The chain carries TRBV10-3 and TRBJ1-1, with no clear D. The CDR3 runs to 12 residues. The germline CDR1 and CDR2 sequences are ENHRY and SYGVKD. V was trimmed by 10 bases and J by 1 base, leaving 10 bases between them. CDR3 region: CATAKENTEAFF. CDR3 DNA: TGTGCCACTGCAAAGGAGAACACTGAAGCTTTCTTT.

This clonotype was recorded many times. The chain couples TRBV6-2 or TRBV6-3 to TRBJ2-2; TRBD1 is a possible D gene (5 bases). CDR1 and CDR2 from the germline V gene are MNHEY and SVGEGT. The CDR3 runs to 13 residues. Trimming removed 2 bases from V and 5 bases from J, with 6 bases in between. CDR3 sequence reads: CASSYRGTGELFF. The CDR3 nucleotides are TGTGCCAGCAGTTACAGGGGTACCGGGGAGCTGTTTTTT.

The J gene is TRBJ2-5, the V gene TRBV29-1, with TRBD1 matching over 8 bases. With V trimmed by 4 bases and J by 3 bases, 4 bases remained unmatched. The CDR3 has 13 amino acids. Germline CDR1 and CDR2: SQVTM and ANQGSEA. CDR3 amino acids: CSVAETGEETQYF. CDR3 nucleotide sequence: TGCAGCGTTGCAGAGACAGGGGAAGAGACCCAGTACTTC.

This clonotype was seen a few times. DNA of the CDR3: TGTGCCAGCAGCTCCAGATCCACTAGCGGGGGCTACAATGAGCAGTTCTTC. As protein: CASSSRSTSGGYNEQFF. The genes are TRBV7-2 and TRBJ2-1; TRBD2 matches 11 bases. Germline lookup yields CDR1 SGHTA and CDR2 FQGNSA. Germline trimming cut 4 bases from V and 3 bases from J; bases unmatched to any gene: 8. This CDR3 is built from 17 residues.

This clonotype has only a few counts. The genes are TRBV11-2 and TRBJ2-2, with no clear D. Germline CDR1 and CDR2: SGHAT and FQNNGV. The CDR3 is 18 amino acids. V lost 0 bases to trimming and J lost 2 bases, with 16 bases between them. CDR3 region: CASSLDPRREPNTGELFF. The CDR3 DNA is TGTGCCAGCAGCTTAGATCCGCGTAGGGAACCTAACACCGGGGAGCTGTTTTTT.

The chain links TRBV7-2 to TRBJ1-5, with TRBD1 as a possible D gene (6 bases). CDR3 size: 14 residues. Germline CDR1 and CDR2: SGHTA and FQGNSA. The V end lost 1 base, the J end lost 6 bases, and 10 bases lay between the germline ends. Here the CDR3 DNA reads TGTGCCAGCAGCTTAGGAGGGGGTCGTCAGCCCCAGCATTTT. Translation gives CASSLGGGRQPQHF.

The sample holds a few counts of this clonotype. CDR3 nucleotide sequence: TGCGCCAGCAGCCAGGGCAGTCCCCCTGAAAAACTGTTTTTT. Its protein is CASSQGSPPEKLFF. This rearrangement joins TRBV4-3 to TRBJ1-4; D remains ambiguous. Germline V gene sequence: CDR1 LGHNA, CDR2 YSLEER. The CDR3 has 14 residues. The germline V and J ends were trimmed by 3 bases and 7 bases, with 12 bases remaining between them.

This clonotype was seen a few times. The chain is built from TRBV24-1 and TRBJ2-6; the D gene is possibly TRBD1 (5 bases). The germline V and J ends were trimmed by 4 bases and 1 base, with 7 bases remaining between them. The CDR3 covers 15 residues. Germline loops: CDR1 KGHDR, CDR2 SFDVKD. The CDR3 here is CATSEAGSGANVLTF. CDR3 in DNA: TGTGCCACCAGTGAAGCAGGGTCTGGGGCCAACGTCCTGACTTTC.

This clonotype has a count of ten or more. This chain uses TRBV6-5 with TRBJ1-2; 10 bases are shared with TRBD1. Germline-derived CDR1 and CDR2 are MNHEY and SVGAGI. V gave up 0 bases and J gave up 7 bases; unmatched junction bases: 11. This CDR3 is built from 17 residues. DNA for the CDR3: TGTGCCAGCAGTTACTCGCATATGGGACAGGGGTTCAGTGGCTACACCTTC. Protein product: CASSYSHMGQGFSGYTF.

J is TRBJ1-3 and V is TRBV5-1; D uncertain. V lost 5 bases to trimming and J lost 4 bases, with 13 bases between them. The V gene's germline CDR1 is SGHRS and CDR2 YFSETQ. The CDR3 is 14 amino acids. For the CDR3, the DNA is TGCGCCAGCAGTTGGGGAGGCGGAGGAAACACCATATATTTT. This codes for CASSWGGGGNTIYF. Drawing the rest from reference TRBV5-1 and TRBJ1-3, the complete variable domain is KAGVTQTPRYLIKTRGQQVTLSCSPISGHRSVSWYQQTPGQGLQFLFEYFSETQRNKGNFPGRFSGRQFSNSRSEMNVSTLELGDSALYLCASSWGGGGNTIYFGEGSWLTVV.

In this sample, this clonotype turned up a few times. This chain joins TRBV20-1 and TRBJ2-5; tentative D call: TRBD2 (6 bases). In germline, CDR1 is DFQATT, CDR2 SNEGSKA (reference sequence). Trimming shortened V by 6 bases and J by 2 bases, and 19 bases separated the two germline ends. The CDR3 loop spans 15 amino acids. The CDR3 is CSAWDSMGFQETQYF. CDR3 DNA sequence: TGCAGTGCATGGGACTCGATGGGGTTTCAAGAGACCCAGTACTTC.

This clonotype was counted at least ten times. The V gene is TRBV20-1, the J gene TRBJ2-3, with D perhaps matching TRBD1 (7 bases). CDR3 size: 16 residues. V lost 1 base, J lost 7 bases, and 21 bases lay in between. Germline-derived CDR1 and CDR2 are DFQATT and SNEGSKA (reference sequence). CDR3 residues: CSARGEVVRQGYTQYF. In DNA, the CDR3 is TGCAGTGCTAGAGGGGAGGTGGTGAGACAGGGTTATACGCAGTATTTT.

This clonotype was seen repeatedly, ten times or more. J is TRBJ2-3 and V is TRBV13; 15 positions match TRBD2. The CDR3 sequence is 16 residues long. Germline assignment: CDR1 PRHDT and CDR2 FYEKMQ (reference sequence). The J segment lost 3 bases and the V segment lost 3 bases, leaving 1 base of the junction unmatched. The CDR3 protein is CASSFGTSGGTDTQYF. DNA for the CDR3: TGTGCCAGCAGCTTTGGGACTAGCGGGGGGACAGATACGCAGTATTTT.

For the CDR3, the DNA is TGTGCCAGCAGCTTAGGACAGGGACAGTACTTC. It encodes CASSLGQGQYF. The gene calls are TRBV7-2 and TRBJ2-7; 7 bases map to TRBD1. CDR3 size: 11 residues. Trimming took 1 base from V and 10 from J; bases not matched to a gene: 1. CDR1 SGHTA and CDR2 FQGNSA come from the germline V gene.

The J gene is TRBJ1-1, the V gene TRBV7-9; tentatively, D is TRBD1 (5 bases). CDR3 length: 13 residues. The germline V gene encodes CDR1 SEHNR and CDR2 FQNEAQ (reference sequence). The V end lost 0 bases, the J end lost 8 bases, and 10 bases lay between the germline ends. In DNA form, the CDR3 reads TGTGCCAGCAGCTTAGCGGGGGGAGGCGAAGCTTTCTTT. Encoded protein: CASSLAGGGEAFF.

This clonotype was detected a few times. This chain links TRBV6-6 with TRBJ2-2; tentative D call: TRBD2 (6 bases). The CDR3 extends over 14 amino acids. V gave up 1 base and J gave up 6 bases, with 9 bases separating them. The germline CDR1 and CDR2 sequences are MNHNY and SVGAGI (reference sequence). CDR3 sequence reads: CASSYLGGAGELFF. CDR3 sequence (DNA): TGTGCCAGCAGTTACTTAGGAGGGGCCGGGGAGCTGTTTTTT.

This clonotype was seen ten or more times. V is TRBV7-2 and J is TRBJ2-1; a weak D match, TRBD2 (6 bases). CDR3 length equals 15 residues. CDR1 SGHTA and CDR2 FQGNSA come from the germline V gene. The V end was cut by 2 bases, the J end by 5 bases, with 13 bases between. CDR3 sequence (DNA): TGTGCCAGCAGCTTATCTGGCGGGGCCCACAATGAGCAGTTCTTC. It specifies CASSLSGGAHNEQFF.

The J gene is TRBJ2-1, the V gene TRBV5-1; possibly TRBD2 for D (6 bases). CDR1 is SGHRS and CDR2 is YFSETQ in the germline V gene. This CDR3 has 17 amino acids. V dropped 0 bases and J dropped 5 bases, with 18 bases sitting between them. CDR3 nucleotide sequence: TGCGCCAGCAGCTTGGAAGCGGGCAGACTCCCGAACAATGAGCAGTTCTTC. It is translated as CASSLEAGRLPNNEQFF.

This clonotype was found many times. V gene TRBV5-1 combines with J gene TRBJ2-5; no definite D call. CDR1 SGHRS and CDR2 YFSETQ come from the germline V gene. The germline V and J ends were trimmed by 1 base and 4 bases, with 8 bases remaining between them. CDR3 length: 13 amino acids. CDR3 nucleotide sequence: TGCGCCAGCAGCTTGAATTTTCGAGAGACCCAGTACTTC. This codes for CASSLNFRETQYF. The entire variable domain, with the rest obtained from reference TRBV5-1 and TRBJ2-5, is as follows: KAGVTQTPRYLIKTRGQQVTLSCSPISGHRSVSWYQQTPGQGLQFLFEYFSETQRNKGNFPGRFSGRQFSNSRSEMNVSTLELGDSALYLCASSLNFRETQYFGPGTRLLVL.

This clonotype came up many times. This chain connects TRBV6-6 to TRBJ1-5; D ambiguous. Trimming took 4 bases from V and 3 from J, leaving 7 bases between them. Germline loops: CDR1 MNHNY, CDR2 SVGAGI (reference sequence). The CDR3 loop spans 13 amino acids. The CDR3 here is CASSFPDNQPQHF. The CDR3 DNA sequence: TGTGCCAGCAGTTTCCCGGACAATCAGCCCCAGCATTTT.

CDR3 nucleotides: TGTGCCTGGAGTGCTCAAGGGGCTGGAGGCTACACCTTC. Protein product: CAWSAQGAGGYTF. This chain uses TRBV30 with TRBJ1-2; TRBD1 is a possible D gene (5 bases). From germline, CDR1 is GTSNPN and CDR2 SVGIG (reference sequence). This CDR3 is 13 amino acids long. Deletions cut 1 base from V and 8 bases from J, with 14 bases between.

The rearrangement joins TRBV6-2 or TRBV6-3 to TRBJ1-5; TRBD1 agrees at 7 bases. Per the germline V gene, CDR1 is MNHEY and CDR2 is SVGEGT. V shed 5 bases and J 6 bases; nucleotides not matched to a gene: 4. This CDR3 contains 13 residues. CDR3 amino acids: CASSKGGGQPQHF. The CDR3 DNA follows: TGTGCCAGCAGTAAAGGGGGCGGTCAGCCCCAGCATTTT.

This clonotype came up many times. This chain connects TRBV11-2 to TRBJ1-1; tentative D call: TRBD1 (5 bases). Trimming pared 2 bases from V and 5 bases from J, leaving 9 bases between. The CDR3 is 13 amino acids. Per germline, CDR1 SGHAT and CDR2 FQNNGV. CDR3 coding DNA: TGTGCCAGCAGCTTATGGTGGGGGACTGAAGCTTTCTTT. This encodes CASSLWWGTEAFF.

The chain carries TRBV19 and TRBJ1-5; no clear D. Germline V gives CDR1 LNHDA, CDR2 SQIVND (reference sequence). V gave up 10 bases and J gave up 0 bases, with 13 bases separating them. The CDR3 is 14 residues long. The CDR3 protein is CATSLEGSNQPQHF. The CDR3 DNA reads TGTGCCACATCTTTGGAGGGTAGCAATCAGCCCCAGCATTTT.

In its sample, this clonotype was seen many times. V is TRBV24-1 and J is TRBJ2-3, with 7 bases lining up with TRBD2. Germline V lookup: CDR1 KGHDR, CDR2 SFDVKD. Trimming at V came to 2 bases and at J to 1 base, leaving 5 bases not matched to a gene. The CDR3 covers 16 residues. The CDR3 bases are TGTGCCACCAGTGATTGGGCGGGGGACCGCACAGATACGCAGTATTTT. This encodes CATSDWAGDRTDTQYF.